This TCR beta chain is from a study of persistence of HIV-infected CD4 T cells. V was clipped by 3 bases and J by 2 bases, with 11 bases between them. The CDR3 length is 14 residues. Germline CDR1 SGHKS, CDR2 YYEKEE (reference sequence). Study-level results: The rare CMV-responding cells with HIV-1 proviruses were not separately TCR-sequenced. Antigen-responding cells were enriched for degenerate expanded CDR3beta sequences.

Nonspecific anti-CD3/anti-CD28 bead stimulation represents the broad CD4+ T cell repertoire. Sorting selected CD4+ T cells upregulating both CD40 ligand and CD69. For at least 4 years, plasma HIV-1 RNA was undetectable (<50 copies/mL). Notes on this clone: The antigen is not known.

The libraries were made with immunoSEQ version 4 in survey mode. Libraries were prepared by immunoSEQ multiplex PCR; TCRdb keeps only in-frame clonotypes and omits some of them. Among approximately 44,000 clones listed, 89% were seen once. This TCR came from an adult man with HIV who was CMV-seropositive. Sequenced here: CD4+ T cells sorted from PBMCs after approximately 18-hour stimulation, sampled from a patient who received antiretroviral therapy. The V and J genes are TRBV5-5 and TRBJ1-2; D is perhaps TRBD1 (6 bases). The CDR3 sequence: CASSSRTENYGYTF. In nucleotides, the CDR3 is TGTGCCAGCAGCTCAAGGACAGAAAACTATGGCTACACCTTC.